This T cell receptor (beta chain) was retrieved from a study of beta chain features in type 1 diabetes. Study-wide findings and caveats: Shortening that was moderate but significant affected the TCRB CDR3s of Type 1 diabetes patients in all four CD4+ subsets.

Cell sorting via CD45RO/CCR7/CD25/CD127/CD95/CD27 was performed to obtain CD4+ naive, central memory, regulatory and stem cell-like memory cells. This CDR3 contains 15 residues. Germline loops: CDR1 MNHEY, CDR2 SMNVEV (reference sequence). With 3 bases clipped from V and 1 base from J, the junction kept 0 bases outside the gene matches. Note on this clone: Antigen unknown.

Reverse transcription of all isolated RNA meant that expressed TCRB transcripts were sequenced. Read counts averaged around 3.6 million for samples of naive, central memory and regulatory T cells. Sequenced by immunoSEQ multiplex PCR; TCRdb stores in-frame clones only, minus some. The profile shows around 400,000 clones, around 16% of them singletons. This TCR came from a woman younger than 35 in good health. The specimen sequenced was naive CD4+ T cells from blood. The chain couples TRBV27 to TRBJ2-6, with 7 bases aligning to TRBD1. The CDR3 DNA reads TGTGCCAGCAGTTTGACAGGGTCTGGGGCCAACGTCCTGACTTTC. Encoded protein: CASSLTGSGANVLTF.